This entry is about one T cell receptor (beta chain). Its antigen specificity is not known. No base quality values were provided; no much bigger clone lies one nucleotide off. The CDR3 sequence holds 13 residues, the cysteine and phenylalanine included. This entry keeps only the CDR3 DNA: 39 bases, framed from base 1. CDR1 SGHRS and CDR2 YFSETQ were looked up in the germline V gene. Trimming removed 6 bases from V and 3 bases from J; the gene matches leave 3 bases unexplained. The data are from a study of T cell changes during pregnancy in multiple sclerosis (dated by TCRdb to the late 2010s). For context, the study as a whole: In women with multiple sclerosis, the researchers looked at how the T cell repertoire shifted as pregnancy progressed.

Library preparation used the immunoSEQ multiplex PCR assay. The table was pulled from immuneACCESS by TCRdb, which kept in-frame rearrangements only. Such tables lose some clones; where checked, under half of the loss comes from unresolved V genes, and the rest has no known cause. For this sample the table gives under 55,000 clones, of which more than 90% were detected only once. Less than 0.4% of the sample is taken by the ten largest. This TCR was recovered from a female donor with multiple sclerosis, enrolled in a pregnancy study. The V and J segments used are TRBV5-1 and TRBJ2-7; 10 central bases correspond to TRBD1. The sequencing here drew on CD4+ T cells from peripheral blood mononuclear cells, taken before pregnancy. The sequenced DNA: TGCGCCAGCAAGACAGGGGGCAGCTACGAGCAGTACTTC. Translated, this gives CASKTGGSYEQYF.